The sequence of this T cell receptor (beta chain) was determined in a study of CD8 T cells in ankylosing spondylitis. Study findings and constraints: Seemingly characteristic of ankylosing spondylitis blood was a TCR beta motif consisting of under 10 highly homologous variants. Matched synovial fluid from ankylosing spondylitis patients was reported to be enriched for disease-linked clones.

Concerning this clonotype itself: Its specificity is not known.

The V gene's germline CDR1 is MNHEY and CDR2 SMNVEV (reference sequence). CDR3 length equals 16 residues. V lost 7 bases to trimming and J lost 4 bases, with 19 bases between them. Using its own MiXCR run on the 5' RACE reads, TCRdb lists one record per CDR3 protein. Among some 270,000 distinct CDR3 sequences listed, over 15% were seen once. The receptor was derived from a male donor with ankylosing spondylitis or in good health (not recorded which). This rearrangement joins TRBV27 to TRBJ2-2; D may be TRBD2 (6 bases). Sequenced: blood, either unsorted or a sorted T cell fraction (not recorded which). CDR3 loop: CASNPTTRVITGELFF. CDR3 DNA: TGTGCCAGCAACCCAACGACTAGAGTAATCACCGGGGAGCTGTTTTTT.